A selection of T cell receptor beta chains follows, all from one sample in a study of T cell clones after liver transplantation. Method: immunoSEQ multiplex PCR; TCRdb's copy keeps in-frame clones and lacks some. The repertoire holds tens of thousands of clones, with around four fifths as singletons. This sample comprised CD4+ T cells from blood, obtained at the 22-month timepoint. Receptors originate from a human patient who received a liver transplant. The graft donor may be the source of some T cells. CDR3s include the opening cysteine and the closing phenylalanine or tryptophan. The D gene is left open where the match is weak. The size of a clone is reported for some rows only, either as once, few or many, or as a class for expanded clones.

D	V	J	size	CDR3	DNA
NA	TRBV18	TRBJ2-3	NA	CASSPVLSGGDTQYF	TGTGCCAGCTCACCAGTTTTGTCCGGTGGAGATACGCAGTATTTT
TRBD2	TRBV9	TRBJ2-7	once	CASSVGTSGTYEQYF	TGTGCCAGCAGCGTAGGGACTAGCGGAACCTACGAGCAGTACTTC
TRBD2	TRBV7-2	TRBJ2-7	NA	CASSGGGYRVSYEQYF	TGTGCCAGCAGCGGGGGGGGTTATAGGGTATCCTACGAGCAGTACTTC
NA	TRBV13	TRBJ2-2	NA	CASSLRPGGVPGELFF	TGTGCCAGCAGCTTACGTCCTGGCGGGGTCCCCGGGGAGCTGTTTTTT
TRBD2	TRBV2	TRBJ2-1	NA	CASSEAETSGSANEQFF	TGTGCCAGCAGTGAAGCGGAGACTAGCGGGAGTGCCAATGAGCAGTTCTTC
TRBD1	TRBV7-3	TRBJ2-1	NA	CASSIGQVNEQFF	TGTGCCAGCAGCATCGGACAGGTCAATGAGCAGTTCTTC
NA	TRBV7-2	TRBJ1-1	NA	CASSLGIEIYTEAFF	TGTGCCAGCAGCTTAGGCATAGAGATCTACACTGAAGCTTTCTTT
TRBD1	TRBV5-1	TRBJ2-1	once	CASSLEGGGRSRRSYNEQFF	TGCGCCAGCAGCTTGGAAGGGGGCGGTCGTTCCCGCAGGTCCTACAATGAGCAGTTCTTC
TRBD2	TRBV10-3	TRBJ2-2	once	CAISIAGAGELFF	TGTGCCATCAGCATAGCGGGCGCCGGGGAGCTGTTTTTT
NA	TRBV29-1	TRBJ1-1	few	CSIQHGNTEAFF	TGCAGCATCCAGCACGGGAACACTGAAGCTTTCTTT
NA	TRBV5-1	TRBJ2-5	NA	CASSLGRLRGPRLGETQYF	TGCGCCAGCAGCTTGGGCCGATTGCGGGGGCCCCGGCTCGGGGAGACCCAGTACTTC
NA	TRBV7-9	TRBJ1-4	NA	CASSPFSGAGNEKLFF	TGTGCCAGCAGCCCCTTCTCAGGGGCAGGGAATGAAAAACTGTTTTTT
TRBD2	TRBV11-2	TRBJ2-3	NA	CASSLVRGGSSTDTQYF	TGTGCCAGCAGCTTAGTGAGGGGCGGGAGTAGCACAGATACGCAGTATTTT
NA	TRBV7-8	TRBJ1-2	many	CASSHRQGPIYTF	TGTGCCAGCTCCCATCGGCAGGGTCCAATCTACACCTTC
TRBD1	TRBV5-1	TRBJ1-2	NA	CASSSGQGHGYTF	TGCGCCAGCAGCTCGGGACAGGGCCATGGCTACACCTTC
TRBD1	TRBV7-2	TRBJ1-1	NA	CASSLAGTETEAFF	TGTGCCAGCAGCTTAGCCGGGACAGAAACTGAAGCTTTCTTT
NA	TRBV10-3	TRBJ1-1	NA	CAISAEGGGTEAFF	TGTGCCATCAGTGCGGAGGGAGGTGGAACTGAAGCTTTCTTT
NA	TRBV6-1	TRBJ1-2	NA	CASSAGGASGYTF	TGTGCCAGCAGTGCCGGGGGCGCGAGTGGCTACACCTTC
TRBD2	TRBV9	TRBJ2-1	few	CASSVVGGRGDNEQFF	TGTGCCAGCAGCGTGGTTGGCGGGAGGGGGGACAATGAGCAGTTCTTC
NA	TRBV7-2	TRBJ1-4	NA	CASSRGPETNEKLFF	TGTGCCAGCAGCCGAGGACCGGAGACGAATGAAAAACTGTTTTTT
NA	TRBV11-2	TRBJ2-3	NA	CASSLLGILEDTQYF	TGTGCCAGCAGCCTCCTAGGAATTTTGGAAGATACGCAGTATTTT
TRBD2	TRBV27	TRBJ2-7	few	CASAVLAGGTYEQYF	TGTGCCAGCGCCGTACTAGCGGGGGGTACCTACGAGCAGTACTTC
TRBD1	TRBV6-6	TRBJ1-6	NA	CASTFGTENSPLHF	TGTGCCAGCACCTTCGGGACAGAGAATTCACCCCTCCACTTT
NA	TRBV7-7	TRBJ2-3	NA	CASSRDLADTQYF	TGTGCCAGCAGCCGAGACTTGGCGGATACGCAGTATTTT
NA	TRBV9	TRBJ2-7	NA	CASSVGERYEQYF	TGTGCCAGCAGCGTCGGTGAACGCTACGAGCAGTACTTC
TRBD1	TRBV10-3	TRBJ2-7	NA	CAIAGTGDDEQYF	TGTGCCATCGCCGGGACAGGGGACGACGAGCAGTACTTC
NA	TRBV7-2	TRBJ1-2	few	CASNNRGVDYGYTF	TGTGCCAGCAATAATAGGGGGGTAGACTATGGCTACACCTTC
NA	TRBV7-8	TRBJ2-7	NA	CASSLVSYEQYF	TGTGCCAGCAGCTTAGTGAGCTACGAGCAGTACTTC
NA	TRBV7-2	TRBJ1-5	NA	CASSFRDRGQPQHF	TGTGCCAGCAGCTTCCGGGACCGGGGGCAGCCCCAGCATTTT
NA	TRBV7-2	TRBJ2-1	NA	CASSLTSLAYNEQFF	TGTGCCAGCAGCTTAACCAGTCTAGCCTACAATGAGCAGTTCTTC
NA	TRBV19	TRBJ2-7	NA	CASSPPRDTYEQYF	TGTGCCAGTAGCCCCCCCCGGGACACCTACGAGCAGTACTTC
NA	TRBV7-2	TRBJ2-5	NA	CASSSRTARETQYF	TGTGCCAGCAGCTCCAGGACGGCCAGAGAGACCCAGTACTTC
NA	TRBV19	TRBJ2-7	NA	CASSLDGLLYEQYF	TGTGCCAGTAGCCTTGACGGGCTCCTCTACGAGCAGTACTTC
NA	TRBV4-1	TRBJ2-6	NA	CASSPDQQVSGANVLTF	TGCGCCAGCAGCCCCGATCAACAAGTCTCTGGGGCCAACGTCCTGACTTTC
NA	TRBV7-2	TRBJ2-7	NA	CASSFTAMRSYEQYF	TGTGCCAGCAGCTTCACAGCAATGCGGTCCTACGAGCAGTACTTC
NA	TRBV27	TRBJ1-1	NA	CASSSRRGHEAFF	TGTGCCAGCAGTTCCCGGCGGGGCCATGAAGCTTTCTTT
NA	TRBV19	TRBJ1-6	NA	CASSIGGEEDSPLHF	TGTGCCAGTAGTATAGGAGGGGAGGAGGATTCACCCCTCCACTTT
NA	TRBV2	TRBJ1-5	once	CASTIAQGAYQPQHF	TGTGCCAGCACTATAGCGCAGGGTGCGTATCAGCCCCAGCATTTT
NA	TRBV19	TRBJ2-1	NA	CASSINSNNEQFF	TGTGCCAGTAGTATAAACAGTAACAATGAGCAGTTCTTC
NA	TRBV11-2	TRBJ1-3	NA	CASSRFRLTSSGNTIYF	TGTGCCAGCAGCCGTTTTCGTTTGACGAGCTCTGGAAACACCATATATTTT
TRBD2	TRBV15	TRBJ2-7	once	CATSRGTSRDEQYF	TGTGCCACCAGCAGGGGGACTAGTCGGGACGAGCAGTACTTC
NA	TRBV5-8	TRBJ2-5	NA	CASSSAYAQETQYF	TGTGCCAGCAGCTCCGCCTACGCACAAGAGACCCAGTACTTC
NA	TRBV28	TRBJ1-2	NA	CASSLPREGGYTF	TGTGCCAGCAGTTTACCCAGGGAGGGCGGCTACACCTTC
NA	TRBV9	TRBJ1-6	NA	CASSVDPSSYNSPLHF	TGTGCCAGCAGCGTAGATCCGAGCTCCTATAATTCACCCCTCCACTTT
NA	TRBV18	TRBJ2-1	NA	CASSPNLGNEQFF	TGTGCCAGCTCGCCTAACCTCGGCAATGAGCAGTTCTTC
TRBD1	TRBV19	TRBJ1-2	NA	CASSTGQEINYGYTF	TGTGCCAGTAGTACGGGACAGGAGATTAACTATGGCTACACCTTC
NA	TRBV5-5	TRBJ1-6	NA	CASNGVNSPLHF	TGTGCCAGCAACGGGGTTAATTCACCCCTCCACTTT
TRBD1	TRBV10-3	TRBJ2-7	NA	CAISESGVIRDSSYEQYF	TGTGCCATCAGTGAGTCGGGGGTAATCCGGGACAGCTCCTACGAGCAGTACTTC
NA	TRBV13	TRBJ1-1	NA	CASSQRWWGGGAEAFF	TGTGCCAGCAGCCAACGTTGGTGGGGCGGGGGCGCTGAAGCTTTCTTT
NA	TRBV7-2	TRBJ2-3	NA	CASSLADLFTDTQYF	TGTGCCAGCAGCTTAGCGGACCTATTCACAGATACGCAGTATTTT
TRBD2	TRBV5-1	TRBJ2-5	NA	CASSFSGGAGETQYF	TGCGCCAGCAGCTTTAGCGGGGGGGCAGGTGAGACCCAGTACTTC
NA	TRBV10-3	TRBJ2-5	NA	CAISSPRGGETQYF	TGTGCCATCAGTTCCCCAAGGGGGGGAGAGACCCAGTACTTC